This T cell receptor (beta chain) was sequenced in a study of T cell responses to AZD1222 COVID-19 vaccine. Clones were sequenced by immunoSEQ multiplex PCR, and TCRdb holds only the in-frame ones, with some missing. The profile shows around 160,000 clones, 90% to 95% of them singletons. Trimming cost V 4 bases and J 2 bases, with 17 bases left between them. There are 16 residues in the CDR3. Germline V gives CDR1 MNHEY, CDR2 SMNVEV (reference sequence). This chain links TRBV27 with TRBJ1-2; perhaps TRBD1 as D (6 bases). The sequence derives from an adult in good health. This sample comprised peripheral blood, obtained on day 0 of AZD1222 vaccination. DNA for the CDR3: TGTGCCAGCAGTTCGATGGCAGGGGTGCAGAACTATGGCTACACCTTC. As protein: CASSSMAGVQNYGYTF.